Shown below are 29 T cell receptor beta chains from a single sample sequenced in a study of blood T cell repertoires in COVID-19. TCRdb's table, derived via immunoSEQ multiplex PCR, lists solely in-frame clones and lacks some. The table records 150,000 to 180,000 clones, approximately 80% of them present only once. The sequenced material came from peripheral blood. These receptors came from a woman between 55 and 75 years old with acute or convalescent COVID-19.

The chain employs TRBV7-3 and TRBJ2-3; 13 bases map to TRBD2. Germline CDR1 and CDR2: SGHTA and FQGTGA. Unmatched junction bases numbered 6, after V lost 5 bases and J lost 7 bases. The CDR3 covers 15 residues. The CDR3 spells CASSTSGGVIHTQYF. Written as DNA, the CDR3 is TGTGCCAGCAGCACTAGCGGGGGGGTCATTCATACGCAGTATTTT.

V and J are TRBV3-1 (or the pseudogene TRBV3-2) and TRBJ2-7; 10 positions agree with TRBD1. Germline V gene sequence: CDR1 LGHDT, CDR2 YNNKEL (reference sequence). This CDR3 comprises 15 residues. With 3 bases clipped from V and 4 bases from J, the junction kept 6 bases outside the gene matches. DNA for the CDR3: TGTGCCAGCAGCCACCGGGACAGGGGCCGGTACGAGCAGTACTTC. This gives the protein CASSHRDRGRYEQYF.

The chain links TRBV19 to TRBJ2-3, with TRBD1 as a possible D gene (6 bases). In germline, CDR1 is LNHDA, CDR2 SQIVND (reference sequence). Between the trimmed V and J ends, which lost 7 bases and 2 bases, there was a span of 22 bases. The CDR3 runs to 17 residues. Here the CDR3 reads CASTDLGAPPHTDTQYF. The CDR3 bases are TGTGCCAGTACCGACCTGGGGGCCCCCCCACACACAGATACGCAGTATTTT.

With respect to this clone: This same CDR3 is encoded by further DNA sequences in the sample. The rearrangement joins TRBV11-2 to TRBJ1-2, with 7 bases identical to TRBD1. CDR3 length equals 14 residues. CDR1 and CDR2 (germline): SGHAT, FQNNGV. J was trimmed by 4 bases and V by 0 bases; bases with no gene match: 2. The DNA for the CDR3 is TGTGCCAGCAGCTTAGAGCAGGGGGGCTATGGCTACACCTTC. It specifies CASSLEQGGYGYTF.

This CDR3 is CASSPGTGDYSNQPQHF. The CDR3 region has the DNA TGTGCCAGCTCACCCGGGACAGGTGATTATAGCAATCAGCCCCAGCATTTT. This chain connects TRBV18 to TRBJ1-5; 8 bases map to TRBD1. Germline V gene lookup returns CDR1 KGHSH and CDR2 LQKENI. V lost 3 bases, J lost 0 bases, and 7 bases stayed unmatched. This CDR3 is built from 17 residues.

The chain joins TRBV7-8 to TRBJ1-1, with a weak D call TRBD1 (5 bases). The germline V gene encodes CDR1 SGHVS and CDR2 FQNEAQ. Trimming removed 1 base from V and 3 bases from J, with 12 bases in between. The CDR3 loop spans 15 amino acids. Here the CDR3 DNA reads TGTGCCAGCAGCTTAGTTAGGGGAGGGTACACTGAAGCTTTCTTT. It encodes CASSLVRGGYTEAFF.

There are a few counts of this clone. The chain combines TRBV19 with TRBJ1-6, with a possible D match to TRBD1 (5 bases). This CDR3 comprises 12 residues. Between the trimmed V and J ends, which lost 7 bases and 10 bases, there was a span of 11 bases. Germline CDR1 reads LNHDA; CDR2 reads SQIVND (reference sequence). The chain's CDR3 is CASNRGISPLHF. The CDR3 region has the DNA TGTGCCAGTAATCGGGGGATCTCACCCCTCCACTTT.

The chain employs TRBV6-4 and TRBJ2-3; 12 bases match TRBD2. CDR1 and CDR2 from the germline V gene are MRHNA and SNTAGT. V was clipped by 5 bases and J by 5 bases; unmatched bases: 5. The CDR3 has 15 residues. CDR3 DNA sequence: TGTGCCAGCAGTCCTAGCGGGGGGGCCATAGATACGCAGTATTTT. It codes for CASSPSGGAIDTQYF.

J is TRBJ2-2 and V is TRBV7-3, with D possibly matching TRBD1 (6 bases). Germline values: CDR1 SGHTA, CDR2 FQGTGA. This CDR3 comprises 15 residues. V shed 2 bases and J shed 0 bases, with 7 bases lying between them. The CDR3 protein is CASSLSGANTGELFF. CDR3 sequence (DNA): TGTGCCAGCAGCTTATCAGGGGCGAACACCGGGGAGCTGTTTTTT. The entire variable domain, with the rest obtained from reference TRBV7-3 and TRBJ2-2, is as follows: GAGVSQTPSNKVTEKGKYVELRCDPISGHTALYWYRQSLGQGPEFLIYFQGTGAADDSGLPNDRFFAVRPEGSVSTLKIQRTERGDSAVYLCASSLSGANTGELFFGEGSRLTVL.

The rearrangement uses TRBV30 and TRBJ2-2; 10 nucleotides match TRBD2. V shed 2 bases, J shed 3 bases, and the junction held 6 bases outside the gene matches. The CDR3 runs to 16 residues. Germline values: CDR1 GTSNPN, CDR2 SVGIG (reference sequence). The CDR3 protein is CAWSPSGGIDTGELFF. The CDR3, as DNA: TGTGCCTGGAGTCCTAGCGGGGGAATCGACACCGGGGAGCTGTTTTTT.

The chain combines TRBV18 with TRBJ2-5, with no clear D. V was pared by 1 base and J by 5 bases, with 8 bases between. This CDR3 region has 13 residues. Per the germline V gene, CDR1 is KGHSH and CDR2 is LQKENI. The CDR3 spells CASSPLRSETQYF. CDR3 in DNA: TGTGCCAGCTCACCACTGAGATCGGAGACCCAGTACTTC. Using reference TRBV18 and TRBJ2-5 for the parts outside the CDR3, the full variable domain is NAGVMQNPRHLVRRRGQEARLRCSPMKGHSHVYWYRQLPEEGLKFMVYLQKENIIDESGMPKERFSAEFPKEGPSILRIQQVVRGDSAAYFCASSPLRSETQYFGPGTRLLVL.

There are a few counts of this clone. The CDR3 bases are TGTGCCAGTACCTGGGACAGGGGAGAGACTGAAGCTTTCTTT. It translates to CASTWDRGETEAFF. The chain links TRBV19 to TRBJ1-1; TRBD1 matches at 10 bases. The CDR3 length is 14 residues. Trimming at V came to 7 bases and at J to 5 bases, leaving 7 bases not matched to a gene. The germline V gene has CDR1 LNHDA and CDR2 SQIVND (reference sequence).

The rearrangement links TRBV6-6 to TRBJ2-7, with TRBD1 matching 12 bases. The J segment lost 7 bases and the V segment lost 5 bases, leaving 6 bases of the junction unmatched. There are 14 residues in the CDR3. Germline CDR1 and CDR2: MNHNY and SVGAGI (reference sequence). CDR3 coding DNA: TGTGCCAGCAGTACTCCGGGACAGGGGGCTGAGCAGTACTTC. Translated, it gives CASSTPGQGAEQYF.

This clone occurred once. The rearrangement links TRBV2 to TRBJ1-2, with D tentatively TRBD1 (6 bases). This CDR3 region has 13 residues. V dropped 5 bases and J dropped 7 bases, with 14 bases sitting between them. Germline V gene lookup returns CDR1 SNHLY and CDR2 FYNNEI. The CDR3 sequence: CASSTGTSRGYTF. The CDR3 nucleotides read TGTGCCAGCAGTACCGGGACAAGTCGTGGCTACACCTTC.

CDR3 nucleotide sequence: TGTGCCAGCAGTTCTTCCCGTTGGACACTCTATGGCTACACCTTC. Amino acids: CASSSSRWTLYGYTF. The chain is built from TRBV28 and TRBJ1-2; D might be TRBD1 (5 bases). V was pared by 4 bases and J by 4 bases, with 16 bases between. The V gene's germline CDR1 is MDHEN and CDR2 SYDVKM. This CDR3 comprises 15 residues.

This clone was seen more than once but under ten times. The chain recombines TRBV12-3 or TRBV12-4 with TRBJ2-5; weak D call: TRBD2 (5 bases). The CDR3 length is 13 residues. V was pared by 5 bases and J by 5 bases, with 12 bases between. The CDR3 DNA reads as TGTGCCAGCAGTACCCGGGGTATGGAGACCCAGTACTTC. Its translation: CASSTRGMETQYF.

The chain employs TRBV20-1 and TRBJ1-5; no firm D call. This CDR3 contains 13 residues. Germline CDR1 reads DFQATT; CDR2 reads SNEGSKA (reference sequence). Trimming removed 3 bases at V and 7 bases at J, with 13 bases between. CDR3 nucleotides: TGCAGTGCTAGTTTGGCGGGGTACCAGCCCCAGCATTTT. Encoded protein: CSASLAGYQPQHF.

CDR3: CASSYRTGSLDQPQHF. The CDR3 coding sequence is TGTGCCAGCAGTTACCGGACAGGGTCATTGGATCAGCCCCAGCATTTT. This rearrangement joins TRBV6-6 to TRBJ1-5; 8 bases map to TRBD1. With 2 bases clipped from V and 5 bases from J, the junction kept 8 bases outside the gene matches. In germline, CDR1 is MNHNY, CDR2 SVGAGI (reference sequence). The CDR3 extends over 16 amino acids.

The chain is built from TRBV28 and TRBJ1-5; D may be TRBD1 (5 bases). The germline V gene has CDR1 MDHEN and CDR2 SYDVKM. The V end was cut by 3 bases, the J end by 0 bases, with 9 bases between. There are 15 residues in the CDR3. CDR3 nucleotide sequence: TGTGCCAGCAGTTTGGGGGGAGGTAGCAATCAGCCCCAGCATTTT. Its translation: CASSLGGGSNQPQHF. The full variable domain, rest sourced from reference TRBV28 and TRBJ1-5, is DVKVTQSSRYLVKRTGEKVFLECVQDMDHENMFWYRQDPGLGLRLIYFSYDVKMKEKGDIPEGYSVSREKKERFSLILESASTNQTSMYLCASSLGGGSNQPQHFGDGTRLSIL.

The chain recombines TRBV5-1 with TRBJ2-6; D remains ambiguous. In germline, CDR1 is SGHRS, CDR2 YFSETQ. The length of the CDR3 is 15 residues. V was shortened by 4 bases and J by 0 bases, with 8 bases between the two germline ends. The CDR3 DNA reads as TGCGCCAGCAGCACCGGTGGCTCTGGGGCCAACGTCCTGACTTTC. This sequence encodes CASSTGGSGANVLTF.

This sequence joins TRBV19 and TRBJ1-1; weak D call: TRBD1 (5 bases). Per germline, CDR1 LNHDA and CDR2 SQIVND (reference sequence). The ends were cut back, 3 bases at V and 5 bases at J, with 16 bases in the middle. CDR3 length: 15 residues. This CDR3 reads CASSMATAGKTEAFF. CDR3 nucleotides: TGTGCCAGTAGTATGGCGACAGCGGGTAAGACTGAAGCTTTCTTT.

The table lists this clone with a count of one. The rearrangement joins TRBV18 to TRBJ2-1; D may be TRBD2 (5 bases). The germline V gene encodes CDR1 KGHSH and CDR2 LQKENI. The CDR3 has 14 residues. V lost 8 bases, J lost 2 bases, and 13 bases lay in between. The CDR3 is CASARGAAYNEQFF. CDR3 nucleotide sequence: TGTGCCAGCGCCCGCGGAGCGGCCTACAATGAGCAGTTCTTC.

The chain carries TRBV7-2 and TRBJ1-3, with D hard to call. CDR1 is SGHTA and CDR2 is FQGNSA in the germline V gene. This CDR3 spans 16 amino acids. V was pared by 5 bases and J by 0 bases, with 14 bases between. CDR3 amino acids: CASSPAYSRSGNTIYF. DNA for the CDR3: TGTGCCAGCAGCCCAGCGTACTCACGCTCTGGAAACACCATATATTTT.

The V gene is TRBV12-3 or TRBV12-4, the J gene TRBJ1-1; maybe TRBD1 (5 bases). There are 13 residues in the CDR3. V gave up 5 bases and J gave up 4 bases, with 11 bases separating them. CDR3 DNA sequence: TGTGCCAGCAGTATCGCGGGGGGCACTGAAGCTTTCTTT. It is translated as CASSIAGGTEAFF.

This clone has a handful of counts. V gene TRBV30 combines with J gene TRBJ1-4; 7 positions agree with TRBD1. This CDR3 is 13 amino acids long. Trimming at V came to 6 bases and at J to 4 bases, leaving 5 bases not matched to a gene. Germline assignment: CDR1 GTSNPN and CDR2 SVGIG (reference sequence). The CDR3 coding sequence is TGTGCCTGCCCGGGACAGATTAATGAAAAACTGTTTTTT. Encoded protein: CACPGQINEKLFF.

V and J are TRBV14 and TRBJ1-2; 9 nucleotides align to TRBD1. The junction had 7 bases not matched to a gene; V was cut back by 0 bases and J by 8 bases. Germline-derived CDR1 and CDR2 are SGHDN and FVKESK. This CDR3 is built from 15 residues. The CDR3 sequence is CASSQDPTGGRGYTF. The CDR3 DNA follows: TGTGCCAGCAGCCAAGACCCGACAGGGGGAAGAGGCTACACCTTC.

In DNA, the CDR3 is TGTGCCATCAGTGAGTCATTCGCGGGGTCAGGTCAGCCCCAGCATTTT. It translates to CAISESFAGSGQPQHF. V and J are TRBV10-3 and TRBJ1-5; D is unclear. Germline V CDR1 and CDR2: ENHRY, SYGVKD. The length of the CDR3 is 16 residues. V lost 0 bases and J lost 6, with 15 bases in between.

The chain carries TRBV5-1 and TRBJ2-1, with D tentatively TRBD1 (6 bases). In germline, CDR1 is SGHRS, CDR2 YFSETQ. The V end was cut by 1 base, the J end by 8 bases, with 16 bases between. This CDR3 contains 15 residues. Here the CDR3 reads CASSLHGTHSDEQFF. The DNA for the CDR3 is TGCGCCAGCAGCTTGCACGGGACACACTCCGATGAGCAGTTCTTC.

The chain has TRBV15 and TRBJ1-5; D gene ambiguous. Germline CDR1 LNHNV, CDR2 YYDKDF (reference sequence). The CDR3 length is 15 residues. V was shortened by 5 bases and J by 4 bases, with 15 bases between the two germline ends. This CDR3 is CATSRELGWNQPQHF. The CDR3 DNA sequence: TGTGCCACCAGCCGGGAGCTAGGTTGGAATCAGCCCCAGCATTTT.